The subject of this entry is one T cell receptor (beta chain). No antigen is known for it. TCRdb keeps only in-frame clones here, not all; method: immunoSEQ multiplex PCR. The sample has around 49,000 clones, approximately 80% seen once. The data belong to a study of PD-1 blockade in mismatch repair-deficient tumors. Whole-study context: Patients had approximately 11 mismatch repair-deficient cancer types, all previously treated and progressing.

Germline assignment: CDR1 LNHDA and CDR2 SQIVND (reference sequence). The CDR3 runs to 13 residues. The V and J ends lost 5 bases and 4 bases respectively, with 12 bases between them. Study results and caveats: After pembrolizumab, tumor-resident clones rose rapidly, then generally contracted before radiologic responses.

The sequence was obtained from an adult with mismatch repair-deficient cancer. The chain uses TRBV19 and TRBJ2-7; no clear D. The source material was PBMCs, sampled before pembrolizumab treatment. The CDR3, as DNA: TGTGCCAGTAGTGATATAGCCGGGTACGAGCAGTACTTC. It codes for CASSDIAGYEQYF.